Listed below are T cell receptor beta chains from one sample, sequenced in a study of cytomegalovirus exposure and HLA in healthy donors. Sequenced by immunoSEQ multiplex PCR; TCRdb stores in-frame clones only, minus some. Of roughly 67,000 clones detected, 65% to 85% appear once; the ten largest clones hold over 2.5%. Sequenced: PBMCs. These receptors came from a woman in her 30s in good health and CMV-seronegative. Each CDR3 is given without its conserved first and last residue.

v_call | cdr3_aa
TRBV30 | AWKTGGNGQY
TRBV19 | ASSASYEQY
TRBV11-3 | ASSSHDRLNEQF
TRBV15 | ATGWTGGVDEQY
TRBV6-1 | ASSDRGSAFNSYEQY
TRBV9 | ASSSSGQVNTGELF
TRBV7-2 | ASSPTGSQPQH
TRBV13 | ASSSTGDTEAF
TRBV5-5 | ASSAGTLYGYT
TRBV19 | ASSTGGLTEAF
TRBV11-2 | ASSLGTGGFANTGELF
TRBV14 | ASSQVLGARAF
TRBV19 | ASQSSGRTEAF
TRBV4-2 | ASSLAGTRTGNTIY
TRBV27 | ASSSGLSSSYNEQF
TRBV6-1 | ASSSGPNNNSPLH
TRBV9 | ASSVFGTANTGELF
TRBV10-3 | AISGGQRYQAF
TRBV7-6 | ASSSRLAGGQETQY
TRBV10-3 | AISEKGAGEKLF
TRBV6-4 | ASSDELAGLSGELF
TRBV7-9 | ASSLGTAVNYGYT
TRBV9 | ASTPSDRVYGYT
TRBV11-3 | ASSLGGGATDTQY
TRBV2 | ASQRRYYGYT
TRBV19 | ASSMGSGGSYEQY
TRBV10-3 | AISDSGEFSSYT